Shown below are 19 T cell receptor beta chains from a single sample sequenced in a study of cytomegalovirus exposure and HLA in healthy donors. The PCR employed 60 Vbeta primers together with 13 Jbeta primers. TCRdb keeps only in-frame clones here, not all; method: immunoSEQ multiplex PCR. The profile shows over 85,000 clones, less than 10% of them singletons. The sequenced sample was PBMCs. The source is a middle-aged man in good health and CMV-seronegative.

This clone has a handful of counts. This chain links TRBV11-1 with TRBJ2-1, with a weak D call TRBD1 (6 bases). V was shortened by 5 bases and J by 4 bases, with 12 bases between the two germline ends. Germline CDR1 SGHAT, CDR2 FQDESV (reference sequence). The CDR3 is made up of 14 amino acids. The CDR3 here is CASSPGQRYNEQFF. The CDR3 DNA is TGTGCCAGCAGCCCGGGACAAAGATACAATGAGCAGTTCTTC. The complete variable domain, with remaining parts taken from reference TRBV11-1 and TRBJ2-1, reads EAEVAQSPRYKITEKSQAVAFWCDPISGHATLYWYRQILGQGPELLVQFQDESVVDDSQLPKDRFSAERLKGVDSTLKIQPAELGDSAMYLCASSPGQRYNEQFFGPGTRLTVL.

This clone has just a few counts. This chain's CDR3 is CAGGGGEDMKTQYF. The CDR3 DNA sequence: TGTGCCGGGGGCGGGGGGGAGGATATGAAGACCCAGTACTTC. This sequence joins TRBV6-1 and TRBJ2-5; 9 nucleotides match TRBD2. The CDR3 is made up of 14 amino acids. Germline CDR1 and CDR2: MNHNS and SASEGT. Germline trimming cut 11 bases from V and 6 bases from J; bases unmatched to any gene: 13.

The CDR3 reads CASSLAETNSYNEQFF. Here the CDR3 DNA reads TGCGCCAGCAGCTTGGCGGAGACTAACTCCTACAATGAGCAGTTCTTC. The chain has TRBV5-1 and TRBJ2-1; D might be TRBD2 (5 bases). V lost 0 bases and J 0 bases, leaving 10 bases between the germline ends. This CDR3 region has 16 residues. Germline lookup yields CDR1 SGHRS and CDR2 YFSETQ.

The chain couples TRBV6-5 to TRBJ2-5, with D hard to call. This CDR3 is built from 13 residues. V was cut by 5 bases and J by 5 bases, with 12 bases left in between. Germline V CDR1 and CDR2: MNHEY, SVGAGI. The DNA of the CDR3 is TGTGCCAGCAGTCCGGTCGGAGTGGAGACCCAGTACTTC. Its translation: CASSPVGVETQYF.

V usage is TRBV30 and J usage is TRBJ2-4, with 13 nucleotides matching TRBD2. CDR3 size: 22 residues. V dropped 2 bases and J dropped 1; count of bases not matched to a gene: 20. In germline, CDR1 is GTSNPN, CDR2 SVGIG (reference sequence). The DNA of the CDR3 is TGTGCCTGGAGTTTTGGGTCGTCCGGCGGACTAGCGGGAGTATACGCCAAAAACATTCAGTACTTC. It encodes CAWSFGSSGGLAGVYAKNIQYF.

The genes are TRBV6-1 and TRBJ2-1; possibly TRBD2 for D (6 bases). V was trimmed by 1 base and J by 9 bases, leaving 16 bases between them. Germline CDR1 MNHNS, CDR2 SASEGT. The CDR3 consists of 15 residues. Here the CDR3 reads CASSEGRVTLGEQFF. In nucleotides, the CDR3 is TGTGCCAGCAGTGAAGGGAGGGTTACTCTCGGTGAGCAGTTCTTC.

This clone was seen a handful of times. The V gene is TRBV5-6, the J gene TRBJ2-3; TRBD1 matches at 9 bases. The J segment lost 4 bases and the V segment lost 0 bases, leaving 6 bases of the junction unmatched. Germline values: CDR1 SGHDT, CDR2 YYEEEE. CDR3 size: 16 residues. The CDR3 coding sequence is TGTGCCAGCAGCTTGGAGCCTACAGGGGGCCCAGATACGCAGTATTTT. This codes for CASSLEPTGGPDTQYF.

The rearrangement links TRBV11-1 to TRBJ2-6, with D perhaps TRBD2 (5 bases). Germline V gene lookup returns CDR1 SGHAT and CDR2 FQDESV (reference sequence). Deletions cut 5 bases from V and 6 bases from J, with 20 bases between. The CDR3 spans 17 residues. In DNA, the CDR3 is TGTGCCAGCAGCCACTACGGGGAATCTCTGGAGGCCAACGTCCTGACTTTC. It codes for CASSHYGESLEANVLTF.

In the case of this clone: Because the CDR3 is missing its conserved closing phenylalanine or tryptophan, this is likely a read error. The chain combines TRBV6-6 with TRBJ2-3, with D perhaps matching TRBD2 (5 bases). CDR1 and CDR2 from the germline V gene are MNHNY and SVGAGI (reference sequence). Trimming removed 7 bases at V and 8 bases at J, with 16 bases between. CDR3 length equals 13 residues. The CDR3 sequence: CASTTDWRGTQYS. CDR3 DNA sequence: TGTGCCAGCACCACGGACTGGCGAGGTACGCAGTATTCT.

Only a few counts were recorded for this clone. The rearrangement joins TRBV7-2 to TRBJ1-2; D is unclear. Between the trimmed V and J ends, which lost 2 bases and 3 bases, there was a span of 13 bases. Germline CDR1 is SGHTA and CDR2 is FQGNSA. This CDR3 is built from 15 residues. The CDR3: CASSLSAEQYYGYTF. Written as DNA, the CDR3 is TGTGCCAGCAGCTTATCGGCCGAACAGTACTATGGCTACACCTTC. Looking up the rest from reference TRBV7-2 and TRBJ1-2 gives the full variable domain: GAGVSQSPSNKVTEKGKDVELRCDPISGHTALYWYRQSLGQGLEFLIYFQGNSAPDKSGLPSDRFSAERTGGSVSTLTIQRTQQEDSAVYLCASSLSAEQYYGYTFGSGTRLTVV.

The sample holds a few counts of this clone. The chain employs TRBV29-1 and TRBJ2-2; D perhaps matches TRBD2 (7 bases). CDR3 length: 13 amino acids. Trimming took 5 bases from V and 4 from J, leaving 11 bases between them. Looked up from germline, CDR1 is SQVTM and CDR2 is ANQGSEA. In DNA, the CDR3 is TGCAGCGTTCGAAGGGGGGGCACCGGGGAGCTGTTTTTT. It is translated as CSVRRGGTGELFF.

Only a few counts were recorded for this clone. The rearrangement uses TRBV15 and TRBJ2-7, with D possibly TRBD2 on 6 matching bases. Per the germline V gene, CDR1 is LNHNV and CDR2 is YYDKDF (reference sequence). CDR3 length: 14 amino acids. Between the trimmed V and J ends, which lost 0 bases and 3 bases, there was a span of 9 bases. CDR3 DNA sequence: TGTGCCACCAGCAGAGAGGAGGGAAACTACGAGCAGTACTTC. Encoded protein: CATSREEGNYEQYF.

This clone showed up just a few times. Other DNA sequences within the sample encode an identical CDR3. V gene TRBV7-8 combines with J gene TRBJ1-1; D gene uncertain. V was pared by 7 bases and J by 5 bases, with 11 bases between. The CDR3 extends over 12 amino acids. The V gene's germline CDR1 is SGHVS and CDR2 FQNEAQ. CDR3 sequence reads: CASKRSGTEAFF. In DNA, the CDR3 is TGTGCCAGCAAAAGGTCGGGAACTGAAGCTTTCTTT.

The rearrangement links TRBV7-9 to TRBJ1-1; possible D gene TRBD1, 5 bases. Germline V gives CDR1 SEHNR, CDR2 FQNEAQ (reference sequence). This CDR3 has 15 amino acids. Trimming stripped 5 bases from V and 3 bases from J, with 16 bases between. This chain's CDR3 is CASSPHGGEDTEAFF. In DNA form, the CDR3 reads TGTGCCAGCAGCCCACACGGGGGGGAAGACACTGAAGCTTTCTTT.

This clone has a handful of counts. This chain links TRBV2 with TRBJ1-1; unclear D gene. The germline V and J ends were trimmed by 6 bases and 14 bases, with 16 bases remaining between them. The CDR3 contains 11 residues. Germline CDR1 SNHLY, CDR2 FYNNEI. The CDR3 is CASRESFVAFF. In DNA form, the CDR3 reads TGTGCCAGCAGAGAGAGCTTCGTTGCGTTCTTT.

This clone was detected only a few times. The chain couples TRBV10-3 to TRBJ2-1; tentative D call: TRBD1 (6 bases). The CDR3 has 16 residues. Germline CDR1 and CDR2: ENHRY and SYGVKD. V was cut by 4 bases and J by 9 bases, with 22 bases left in between. This CDR3 reads CAISGQPGQGPPEQFF. The CDR3 bases are TGTGCCATCAGTGGACAACCGGGACAAGGCCCTCCTGAGCAGTTCTTC.

This clone was observed a few times. V gene TRBV28 combines with J gene TRBJ1-1; D is unresolved. From germline, CDR1 is MDHEN and CDR2 SYDVKM. There are 14 residues in the CDR3. The V end lost 8 bases, the J end lost 0 bases, and 13 bases lay between the germline ends. The CDR3 nucleotides are TGTGCCAGCGGTTCAGGACTGATGAACACTGAAGCTTTCTTT. This translates into CASGSGLMNTEAFF. The full variable domain, in which reference TRBV28 and TRBJ1-1 provide the parts outside the CDR3, is DVKVTQSSRYLVKRTGEKVFLECVQDMDHENMFWYRQDPGLGLRLIYFSYDVKMKEKGDIPEGYSVSREKKERFSLILESASTNQTSMYLCASGSGLMNTEAFFGQGTRLTVV.

This clone was seen more than once but under ten times. The chain links TRBV5-6 to TRBJ2-6; D possibly corresponds to TRBD1 (6 bases). This CDR3 region has 15 residues. Germline loops: CDR1 SGHDT, CDR2 YYEEEE. V lost 2 bases and J lost 1, with 7 bases in between. The CDR3 loop is CASSFTGSGANVLTF. DNA of the CDR3: TGTGCCAGCAGCTTTACAGGGTCTGGGGCCAACGTCCTGACTTTC.

A note on this clone: Without the conserved terminal phenylalanine or tryptophan, this CDR3 likely stems from a read error. The chain couples TRBV4-2 to TRBJ1-2; D is unclear. This CDR3 is built from 16 residues. The germline CDR1 and CDR2 sequences are LGHNA and YNFKEQ. The CDR3 bases are TGTGCAAGCAGCCAAGGTGGAGGTACGGGGTCGGATGGCTACACCGTC. Translating it yields CASSQGGGTGSDGYTV.